This T cell receptor beta chain was found in a study of T cell responses to AZD1222 COVID-19 vaccine. Findings of the study overall: Spike-specific TCR breadth and depth rose after two AZD1222 doses.

Profiling relied on immunoSEQ multiplex PCR, and the TCRdb table lists in-frame clones only, not all of them. The sample holds approximately 110,000 clones; roughly 90% are singletons and the top ten take under 9%. Points on this clone: Antigen specificity is unknown.

This CDR3 has 16 amino acids. V was pared by 4 bases and J by 9 bases, with 22 bases between. Germline CDR1 SGHVS, CDR2 FQNEAQ. Pooled together were second doses at about 4 or about 12 weeks. The sample here was peripheral blood, taken 28 days after the second AZD1222 dose. The rearrangement joins TRBV7-8 to TRBJ2-1, with D possibly called TRBD1 or TRBD2 (5 bases each). The sequence was obtained from an adult who received the AZD1222 COVID-19 vaccine. CDR3 loop: CASSSAGGHGVGEQFF. CDR3 in DNA: TGTGCCAGCAGCTCGGCTGGGGGTCATGGTGTCGGTGAGCAGTTCTTC.